Shown below are 2 T cell receptor beta chains from a single sample sequenced in a study of graft-versus-host responses after intestinal transplantation. Processing released intraepithelial and lamina propria lymphocytes from the graft tissue. Here immunoSEQ multiplex PCR was the method, and the copy in TCRdb shows in-frame clones only, minus some. Of 16,000 or so clones in the sample, 65% to 90% were seen once. The sequenced sample was ileum tissue, obtained around 580 days after intestinal transplantation. These receptors originate from a human patient who received an intestinal transplant, so some T cells may come from the graft donor.

J is TRBJ1-5 and V is TRBV19, with a possible D match to TRBD1 (6 bases). Germline V lookup: CDR1 LNHDA, CDR2 SQIVND (reference sequence). The CDR3 spans 18 residues. Deletions cut 8 bases from V and 2 bases from J, with 25 bases between. CDR3 DNA: TGTGCCAGTGAGTCTACAGGGCAAAGGGCCGTAGGCAATCAGCCCCAGCATTTT. It codes for CASESTGQRAVGNQPQHF.

This clone showed up just a few times. CDR3 sequence (DNA): TGTGCCAGCAGCGTAGCCCCGGGACAGGGGGCGGAGGAGCAGTACTTC. Protein sequence: CASSVAPGQGAEEQYF. This chain joins TRBV9 and TRBJ2-7; TRBD1 matches 12 bases. Per germline, CDR1 SGDLS and CDR2 YYNGEE. With 0 bases clipped from V and 7 bases from J, the junction kept 8 bases outside the gene matches. The CDR3 totals 16 residues.